This TCR beta chain appears in the sequencing data of a study of beta chain features in type 1 diabetes. General observations from the study: People with Type 1 diabetes carried modestly yet significantly shorter TCRB CDR3s in all four CD4+ subsets.

This clone was seen a few times. Its target is unknown. Post-sort purity exceeded 98% for all sorted populations. Reverse transcription of all isolated RNA meant that expressed TCRB transcripts were sequenced. Sequenced by immunoSEQ multiplex PCR; TCRdb stores in-frame clones only, minus some. The data contain approximately 730,000 clones, 13% of them singletons. The TCR originated in a man in his late teens or twenties with type 1 diabetes. Specimen: naive CD4+ T cells from blood.

Here the CDR3 reads CASSESNSYYGYTF. The CDR3 DNA reads as TGTGCCAGCAGTGAATCCAACAGCTACTATGGCTACACCTTC. The chain uses TRBV25-1 and TRBJ1-2, with D uncertain. The ends were cut back, 1 base at V and 3 bases at J, with 9 bases in the middle. Germline CDR1 MGHDK, CDR2 SYGVNS. The CDR3 sequence is 14 residues long.